The 27 T cell receptor beta chains below were found in one sample sequenced in a study of cytomegalovirus exposure and HLA in healthy donors. PCR primers comprised 60 Vbeta and 13 Jbeta primers. Data came from immunoSEQ multiplex PCR; TCRdb stores just in-frame clones and leaves some out. The table has some 110,000 clones, approximately 70% seen once. The material sequenced was PBMCs. The origin of the receptors is a woman aged 25 to 39 in good health and CMV-seronegative.

V and J are TRBV12-5 and TRBJ2-3, with TRBD1 identical over 9 bases. The CDR3 has 15 residues. V was clipped by 7 bases and J by 3 bases; unmatched bases: 8. CDR1 and CDR2 (germline): LGHNT, FRNRAP. CDR3 sequence (DNA): TGTGCTAGTGCACCTGAAGGACAGGGGACAGATACGCAGTATTTT. Residues: CASAPEGQGTDTQYF.

The V gene is TRBV19, the J gene TRBJ2-5; 9 nucleotides align to TRBD1. The CDR3 has 14 amino acids. With 5 bases clipped from V and 5 bases from J, the junction kept 6 bases outside the gene matches. The V gene's germline CDR1 is LNHDA and CDR2 SQIVND (reference sequence). The CDR3: CASSENRGRETQYF. Written as DNA, the CDR3 is TGTGCCAGTAGTGAGAACAGGGGGCGTGAGACCCAGTACTTC.

The rearrangement links TRBV30 to TRBJ1-1, with D unclear. CDR3 length: 13 amino acids. The V end lost 2 bases, the J end lost 1 base, and 8 bases lay between the germline ends. In germline, CDR1 is GTSNPN, CDR2 SVGIG (reference sequence). The CDR3 reads CAWSISGNTEAFF. For the CDR3, the DNA is TGTGCCTGGAGTATTAGTGGGAACACTGAAGCTTTCTTT.

The chain recombines TRBV30 with TRBJ1-2; no reliable D call. The CDR3 extends over 11 amino acids. Germline lookup yields CDR1 GTSNPN and CDR2 SVGIG (reference sequence). Trimming took 0 bases from V and 6 from J, leaving 5 bases between them. CDR3 loop: CAWSVGDGYTF. CDR3 coding DNA: TGTGCCTGGAGTGTTGGAGATGGCTACACCTTC.

The V call is TRBV19, the J call TRBJ1-1, with 8 bases that match TRBD1. This CDR3 comprises 14 residues. Germline V gene data show CDR1 as LNHDA and CDR2 as SQIVND (reference sequence). Unmatched junction bases numbered 5, after V lost 8 bases and J lost 0 bases. CDR3 region: CASDKTGVNTEAFF. DNA for the CDR3: TGTGCCAGTGATAAGACAGGGGTGAACACTGAAGCTTTCTTT.

The chain is built from TRBV10-3 and TRBJ1-6; a weak D match, TRBD1 (6 bases). The CDR3 length is 16 residues. Germline-derived CDR1 and CDR2 are ENHRY and SYGVKD. V dropped 0 bases and J dropped 4 bases, with 10 bases sitting between them. The CDR3 DNA sequence: TGTGCCATCAGTGAGTCTGGGGGACAATATAATTCACCCCTCCACTTT. Protein product: CAISESGGQYNSPLHF.

The sample holds one count of this clone. This chain connects TRBV12-5 to TRBJ1-1, with 9 positions matching TRBD1. CDR3 length: 14 amino acids. J was trimmed by 7 bases and V by 2 bases; bases with no gene match: 5. Germline V lookup: CDR1 LGHNT, CDR2 FRNRAP. The CDR3 reads CASGLYDRGSEAFF. Written as DNA, the CDR3 is TGTGCTAGTGGTTTGTACGACAGGGGGAGTGAAGCTTTCTTT.

The V call is TRBV7-9, the J call TRBJ2-1; possibly TRBD2 for D (5 bases). The V end was cut by 2 bases, the J end by 5 bases, with 10 bases between. Germline lookup yields CDR1 SEHNR and CDR2 FQNEAQ (reference sequence). The CDR3 spans 14 residues. CDR3 protein: CASSLIGRDNEQFF. The DNA for the CDR3 is TGTGCCAGCAGCTTAATCGGGCGGGACAATGAGCAGTTCTTC. The full variable domain, with the rest looked up from reference TRBV7-9 and TRBJ2-1, is DTGVSQNPRHKITKRGQNVTFRCDPISEHNRLYWYRQTLGQGPEFLTYFQNEAQLEKSRLLSDRFSAERPKGSFSTLEIQRTEQGDSAMYLCASSLIGRDNEQFFGPGTRLTVL.

The chain is built from TRBV5-1 and TRBJ2-1, with D possibly matching TRBD2 (5 bases). V lost 4 bases and J lost 2, with 13 bases in between. Germline V gene data show CDR1 as SGHRS and CDR2 as YFSETQ. This CDR3 has 15 amino acids. Written as DNA, the CDR3 is TGCGCCAGCAGCCAAACCGGGAACACCTACAATGAGCAGTTCTTC. Translated, it gives CASSQTGNTYNEQFF.

V and J are TRBV2 and TRBJ2-1, with D tentatively TRBD2 (5 bases). The CDR3 is 13 amino acids. V was shortened by 8 bases and J by 9 bases, with 17 bases between the two germline ends. Germline V gives CDR1 SNHLY, CDR2 FYNNEI. The CDR3 coding sequence is TGTGCCAGCTCACCCAACACAGCGGCTGAGCAGTTCTTC. Its translation is CASSPNTAAEQFF. Drawing the rest from reference TRBV2 and TRBJ2-1, the complete variable domain is EPEVTQTPSHQVTQMGQEVILRCVPISNHLYFYWYRQILGQKVEFLVSFYNNEISEKSEIFDDQFSVERPDGSNFTLKIRSTKLEDSAMYFCASSPNTAAEQFFGPGTRLTVL.

V gene TRBV6-6 combines with J gene TRBJ2-1; TRBD1 agrees at 8 bases. After removal of 6 bases from V and 2 bases from J, the junction contained 3 bases not matched to a gene. The CDR3 loop spans 14 amino acids. Germline V gives CDR1 MNHNY, CDR2 SVGAGI (reference sequence). CDR3 region: CASSQQGAYNEQFF. Written as DNA, the CDR3 is TGTGCCAGCAGCCAACAGGGGGCCTACAATGAGCAGTTCTTC.

V and J are TRBV6-1 and TRBJ1-2, with 7 bases matching TRBD1. V gave up 6 bases and J gave up 4 bases; unmatched junction bases: 11. Per the germline V gene, CDR1 is MNHNS and CDR2 is SASEGT. The length of the CDR3 is 15 residues. The CDR3 is CASSPGDSRIYGYTF. Here the CDR3 DNA reads TGTGCCAGCAGCCCGGGGGACAGCAGGATCTATGGCTACACCTTC.

V is TRBV15 and J is TRBJ1-2; D unresolved. Germline V gene sequence: CDR1 LNHNV, CDR2 YYDKDF (reference sequence). This CDR3 is built from 15 residues. Trimming cost V 0 bases and J 5 bases, with 13 bases left between them. CDR3 bases: TGTGCCACCAGCAGAGATCGAACAGTTTTATATGGCTACACCTTC. It specifies CATSRDRTVLYGYTF.

This clone was seen once. The V gene is TRBV4-2, the J gene TRBJ2-3, with 11 bases identical to TRBD2. The CDR3 has 15 residues. Germline values: CDR1 LGHNA, CDR2 YNFKEQ. V trimming: 7 bases; J trimming: 0 bases; junction bases outside the gene matches: 3. The DNA of the CDR3 is TGTGCCAGCAAGGGACTAGCGGCAAGCACAGATACGCAGTATTTT. It specifies CASKGLAASTDTQYF.

This clone has more than one count but fewer than ten. The rearrangement uses TRBV6-4 and TRBJ1-2; 9 bases are a match to TRBD1. The CDR3 loop spans 13 amino acids. Germline-derived CDR1 and CDR2 are MRHNA and SNTAGT. Trimming removed 6 bases from V and 8 bases from J; junction bases left unmatched: 7. CDR3 residues: CASRNTGGDGYTF. CDR3 nucleotides: TGTGCCAGCAGAAACACAGGGGGCGACGGCTACACCTTC.

CDR3 DNA sequence: TGCGCCAGCAGCTCCCTAACAGGGGGCCCTAAAGCTTTCTTT. Encoded protein: CASSSLTGGPKAFF. V gene TRBV5-1 combines with J gene TRBJ1-1, with 9 bases fitting TRBD1. The V gene end was trimmed by 3 bases and the J gene end by 9 bases; junction bases not matched to a gene: 9. The CDR3 has 14 residues. Per the germline V gene, CDR1 is SGHRS and CDR2 is YFSETQ.

This clone was seen only a few times. The rearrangement joins TRBV5-4 to TRBJ1-1; tentatively, D is TRBD1 (6 bases). V was pared by 0 bases and J by 0 bases, with 9 bases between. The CDR3 runs to 15 residues. Germline CDR1 reads SGHNT; CDR2 reads YYREEE (reference sequence). The CDR3 spells CASSLDRVLNTEAFF. The CDR3 DNA reads TGTGCCAGCAGCTTGGACAGGGTCCTGAACACTGAAGCTTTCTTT.

The chain joins TRBV11-2 to TRBJ1-1; D gene uncertain. The CDR3 runs 12 residues. Germline assignment: CDR1 SGHAT and CDR2 FQNNGV. V was clipped by 2 bases and J by 8 bases, with 9 bases between them. The CDR3 nucleotides read TGTGCCAGCAGCTTATCAGGTTTGGAAGCTTTCTTT. Its protein product is CASSLSGLEAFF.

The rearrangement uses TRBV15 and TRBJ1-1, with no clear D. Germline CDR1 LNHNV, CDR2 YYDKDF (reference sequence). The V end was cut by 1 base, the J end by 11 bases, with 11 bases between. The CDR3 totals 12 residues. CDR3 loop: CATSRGRGGAFF. The CDR3 coding sequence is TGTGCCACCAGCAGAGGAAGAGGAGGTGCTTTCTTT. The whole variable domain, remainder taken from reference TRBV15 and TRBJ1-1, is DAMVIQNPRYQVTQFGKPVTLSCSQTLNHNVMYWYQQKSSQAPKLLFHYYDKDFNNEADTPDNFQSRRPNTSFCFLDIRSPGLGDTAMYLCATSRGRGGAFFGQGTRLTVV.

The J gene is TRBJ1-2, the V gene TRBV5-1; 7 bases match TRBD1. The length of the CDR3 is 13 residues. V lost 4 bases to trimming and J lost 7 bases; unmatched junction nucleotides: 7. Germline loops: CDR1 SGHRS, CDR2 YFSETQ. For the CDR3, the DNA is TGCGCCAGCAGCGTACCGACAGGGAGTGGCTACACCTTC. Residues: CASSVPTGSGYTF.

The rearrangement uses TRBV5-1 and TRBJ2-5, with D possibly TRBD2 on 7 matching bases. V was clipped by 4 bases and J by 5 bases, with 12 bases between them. Germline V lookup: CDR1 SGHRS, CDR2 YFSETQ. The CDR3 has 13 residues. Here the CDR3 DNA reads TGCGCCAGCAGCGGGGGGGCCGATGAGACCCAGTACTTC. This sequence encodes CASSGGADETQYF.

J is TRBJ1-1 and V is TRBV5-4; 7 nucleotides agree with TRBD1. This CDR3 region has 15 residues. Unmatched junction bases numbered 10, after V lost 4 bases and J lost 4 bases. CDR1 and CDR2 from the germline V gene are SGHNT and YYREEE (reference sequence). CDR3 nucleotides: TGTGCCAGCAGCAATGGACAGGTTTCTGTCACTGAAGCTTTCTTT. Translated: CASSNGQVSVTEAFF.

The CDR3 protein is CAWSVLPLARTSGGPSTDTQYF. The DNA for the CDR3 is TGTGCCTGGAGTGTTCTCCCCCTGGCCCGGACTAGCGGGGGCCCTTCCACAGATACGCAGTATTTT. J is TRBJ2-3 and V is TRBV30; 13 bases match TRBD2. This CDR3 is 22 amino acids long. Germline CDR1 and CDR2: GTSNPN and SVGIG (reference sequence). V lost 0 bases and J lost 2; bases outside the gene matches: 20. The full variable domain, completed using reference TRBV30 and TRBJ2-3, is SQTIHQWPATLVQPVGSPLSLECTVEGTSNPNLYWYRQAAGRGLQLLFYSVGIGQISSEVPQNLSASRPQDRQFILSSKKLLLSDSGFYLCAWSVLPLARTSGGPSTDTQYFGPGTRLTVL.

The chain couples TRBV6-5 to TRBJ1-1, with 7 bases lining up with TRBD1. CDR1 and CDR2 (germline): MNHEY, SVGAGI. CDR3 length: 14 residues. Trimming at V came to 6 bases and at J to 5 bases, leaving 9 bases not matched to a gene. The CDR3 reads CASSRKGAVTEAFF. CDR3 nucleotide sequence: TGTGCCAGCAGCCGCAAGGGGGCTGTTACTGAAGCTTTCTTT.

The rearrangement links TRBV4-2 to TRBJ1-5, with TRBD1 matching over 8 bases. The V gene's germline CDR1 is LGHNA and CDR2 YNFKEQ. This CDR3 has 15 residues. The trim removed 5 bases at V and 6 bases at J, leaving 9 bases unmatched. Here the CDR3 DNA reads TGTGCCAGCAGCTCCGTGGACAGGGAGACTCAGCCCCAGCATTTT. It codes for CASSSVDRETQPQHF.

The rearrangement links TRBV5-1 to TRBJ1-1; no clear D. Trimming pared 0 bases from V and 1 base from J, leaving 7 bases between. The CDR3 spans 14 residues. Germline V gene lookup returns CDR1 SGHRS and CDR2 YFSETQ. CDR3 amino acids: CASSLAAGNTEAFF. As DNA, the CDR3 is TGCGCCAGCAGCTTGGCCGCAGGGAACACTGAAGCTTTCTTT.

The CDR3 sequence is CASSLSSGPDNEQFF. DNA of the CDR3: TGTGCCAGCAGCCTCTCTAGCGGACCAGACAATGAGCAGTTCTTC. V gene TRBV11-3 combines with J gene TRBJ2-1; 7 nucleotides agree with TRBD2. The V gene end was trimmed by 5 bases and the J gene end by 5 bases; junction bases not matched to a gene: 9. The CDR3 runs to 15 residues. The germline gives CDR1 SGHNT, CDR2 YENEEA.